One and the same sample provided the 9 T cell receptor beta chains below, sequenced in a study of a mutant IDH1 vaccine in newly diagnosed glioma (dated by TCRdb to the early 2020s). Library construction relied on the immunoSEQ multiplex PCR assay. TCRdb's version of the immuneACCESS table is confined to in-frame rearrangements and falls short of the full clone set. An unresolved V gene accounts for under half of the shortfall where checked; the remainder is of unknown origin. Within this sample are 30,000 to 40,000 clones, with 82% of them counted one time only. Clones ranked in the top ten supply around 6.8% of the sample. No antigen has been assigned to these receptors. Read against the paper, the sample's time point label means: week 35, safety follow-up. A 20-mer mutant IDH1 peptide at 300 micrograms in Montanide made up each vaccine dose, which was injected subcutaneously together with topical imiquimod.

The sample here was PBMCs, taken from a glioma patient whose treatment included an IDH1 peptide vaccine. The receptors here all came from a woman aged 18-29 years with glioma.

This chain links TRBV6-6 with TRBJ1-6; D gene unclear. V lost 7 bases and J 8 bases, leaving 9 bases between the germline ends. The germline gives CDR1 MNHNY, CDR2 SVGAGI (reference sequence). The CDR3 loop spans 12 amino acids. CDR3 in amino acids: CASTASHSPLHF. The CDR3 region has the DNA TGTGCCAGCACGGCTTCCCATTCACCCCTCCACTTT.

V usage is TRBV30 and J usage is TRBJ2-2, with a possible D match to TRBD1 (6 bases). The CDR3 is 14 residues long. Trimming cost V 1 base and J 5 bases, with 11 bases left between them. CDR1 is GTSNPN and CDR2 is SVGIG in the germline V gene (reference sequence). The CDR3 reads CAWSGPTGTGELFF. CDR3 nucleotide sequence: TGTGCCTGGAGTGGCCCAACAGGGACCGGGGAGCTGTTTTTT.

Turning to this clone: The same CDR3 also results from other DNA sequences found in this sample. The CDR3 region has the DNA TGTGCCACCAGCAGAGACACTGAAGCTTTCTTT. Residues: CATSRDTEAFF. V and J are TRBV15 and TRBJ1-1; D is unclear. The germline CDR1 and CDR2 sequences are LNHNV and YYDKDF (reference sequence). The CDR3 spans 11 residues. Trimming removed 0 bases at V and 4 bases at J, with 0 bases between.

The chain joins TRBV6-5 to TRBJ1-4, with 7 bases lining up with TRBD1. The germline CDR1 and CDR2 sequences are MNHEY and SVGAGI. With V trimmed by 5 bases and J by 0 bases, 3 bases remained unmatched. The CDR3 runs 15 residues. The CDR3 region has the DNA TGTGCCAGCAGTCTCGGGACAGCAACTAATGAAAAACTGTTTTTT. Translating gives CASSLGTATNEKLFF.

The chain combines TRBV5-5 with TRBJ1-1; D is uncertain. This CDR3 region has 13 residues. CDR1 SGHKS and CDR2 YYEKEE come from the germline V gene (reference sequence). V was shortened by 2 bases and J by 4 bases, with 9 bases between the two germline ends. The CDR3 bases are TGTGCCAGCAGCTTACGACGATCCACTGAAGCTTTCTTT. It codes for CASSLRRSTEAFF.

The chain has TRBV27 and TRBJ1-2, with 9 bases that match TRBD1. Germline V CDR1 and CDR2: MNHEY, SMNVEV (reference sequence). The CDR3 runs to 20 residues. J was trimmed by 3 bases and V by 6 bases; bases with no gene match: 23. CDR3: CASSLHAYDVSRQGDYGYTF. The CDR3 region has the DNA TGTGCCAGCAGCCTTCACGCCTACGACGTGTCACGACAGGGGGACTATGGCTACACCTTC.

The V gene is TRBV7-8, the J gene TRBJ1-6, with D possibly TRBD1 on 5 matching bases. The CDR3 is made up of 15 amino acids. V dropped 1 base and J dropped 9 bases, with 13 bases sitting between them. CDR1 SGHVS and CDR2 FQNEAQ come from the germline V gene. The CDR3 spells CASSLVGRASSPLHF. CDR3 sequence (DNA): TGTGCCAGCAGCTTAGTCGGCAGGGCTAGTTCACCCCTCCACTTT.

The rearrangement uses TRBV5-1 and TRBJ2-7; 9 bases are a match to TRBD1. The V and J ends lost 4 bases and 3 bases, in that order; junction bases with no gene match: 5. The CDR3 is 14 residues long. Germline V CDR1 and CDR2: SGHRS, YFSETQ. CDR3 protein: CASSEGTGLYEQYF. DNA of the CDR3: TGCGCCAGCAGCGAGGGGACAGGGCTCTACGAGCAGTACTTC.

The CDR3 coding sequence is TGTGCCAGCAGTTATTCCAGGAATCAGCCCCAGCATTTT. Its translation is CASSYSRNQPQHF. The V gene is TRBV6-5, the J gene TRBJ1-5; D is undetermined. Trimming removed 3 bases at V and 4 bases at J, with 7 bases between. The CDR3 covers 13 residues. CDR1 and CDR2 (germline): MNHEY, SVGAGI.